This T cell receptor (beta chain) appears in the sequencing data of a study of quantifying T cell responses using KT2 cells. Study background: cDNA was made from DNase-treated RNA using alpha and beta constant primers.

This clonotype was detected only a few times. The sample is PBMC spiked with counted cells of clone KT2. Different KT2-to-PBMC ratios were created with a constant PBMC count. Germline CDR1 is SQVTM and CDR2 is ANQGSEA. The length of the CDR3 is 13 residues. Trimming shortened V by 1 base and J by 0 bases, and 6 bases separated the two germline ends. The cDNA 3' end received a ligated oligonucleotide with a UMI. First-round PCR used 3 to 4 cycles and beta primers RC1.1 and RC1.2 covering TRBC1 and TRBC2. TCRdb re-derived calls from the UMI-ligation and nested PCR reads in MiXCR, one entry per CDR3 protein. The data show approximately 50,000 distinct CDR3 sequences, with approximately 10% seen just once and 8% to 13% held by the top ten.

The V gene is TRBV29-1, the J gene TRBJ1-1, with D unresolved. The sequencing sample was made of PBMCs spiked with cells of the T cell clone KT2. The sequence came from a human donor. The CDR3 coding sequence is TGCAGCGTTGAAGGGCGGATGAACACTGAAGCTTTCTTT. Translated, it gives CSVEGRMNTEAFF.